This section outlines one T cell receptor (beta chain) sequence together with its context. In the source study's methods: Counts of nucleated cells, estimated from reference gene primer amplification, were obtained. Produced via immunoSEQ multiplex PCR; TCRdb's table is partial and in-frame only. The DNA gave D and trimming, while V, J and clone size come from that table. Here the sample spans some 190,000 clones, roughly 88% being singletons. The data stem from a study of blood T cell repertoires in COVID-19. About the research overall: The origin of the acute and convalescent COVID-19 samples was the United States, Italy and Spain. T cells, B-cell-depleted T cells, or PBMCs provided the cDNA or gDNA that served as material.

CDR1 SGHDN and CDR2 FVKESK come from the germline V gene. Trimming took 4 bases from V and 1 from J, leaving 8 bases between them. The CDR3 spans 15 residues. V gene TRBV14 combines with J gene TRBJ2-6, with no clear D. The TCR comes from a man aged 35 to 55 with acute COVID-19. Material: PBMCs or T cells enriched from blood (not recorded which). The CDR3 reads CASSRYGSGANVLTF. The CDR3 nucleotides read TGTGCCAGCAGCCGGTACGGGTCTGGGGCCAACGTCCTGACTTTC. Combining the CDR3 with reference TRBV14 and TRBJ2-6 gives the whole variable domain EAGVTQFPSHSVIEKGQTVTLRCDPISGHDNLYWYRRVMGKEIKFLLHFVKESKQDESGMPNNRFLAERTGGTYSTLKVQPAELEDSGVYFCASSRYGSGANVLTFGAGSRLTVL.